This passage covers 9 T cell receptor beta chains from one sample sequenced in a study of blood T cell repertoires in COVID-19. The data were produced by immunoSEQ multiplex PCR, yet TCRdb's version contains in-frame clones alone and is incomplete. The data contain approximately 280,000 clones, 80% to 90% of them singletons. The sequenced material came from peripheral blood. These receptors were obtained from a man in his forties with acute or convalescent COVID-19.

About this clone: Other nucleotide sequences in the sample specify the same CDR3. The chain joins TRBV5-4 to TRBJ2-3, with a tentative D call TRBD2 (5 bases). The CDR3 has 13 residues. Trimming removed 0 bases from V and 5 bases from J, with 7 bases in between. Germline V gene lookup returns CDR1 SGHNT and CDR2 YYREEE (reference sequence). The CDR3, as DNA: TGTGCCAGCAGCTTGGCCGGAGGAGATACGCAGTATTTT. The encoded protein is CASSLAGGDTQYF. Full variable domain (rest looked up from reference TRBV5-4 and TRBJ2-3): ETGVTQSPTHLIKTRGQQVTLRCSSQSGHNTVSWYQQALGQGPQFIFQYYREEENGRGNFPPRFSGLQFPNYSSELNVNALELDDSALYLCASSLAGGDTQYFGPGTRLTVL.

The chain links TRBV27 to TRBJ2-1, with 8 bases fitting TRBD1. The germline V gene encodes CDR1 MNHEY and CDR2 SMNVEV (reference sequence). This CDR3 is 14 amino acids long. Unmatched junction bases numbered 8, after V lost 7 bases and J lost 6 bases. The CDR3 DNA reads as TGTGCCAGCACCTGGGGTCAGGGGGCCAATGAGCAGTTCTTC. Translated: CASTWGQGANEQFF.

V usage is TRBV18 and J usage is TRBJ1-4; tentative D call: TRBD1 (5 bases). V lost 2 bases, J lost 6 bases, and 7 bases lay in between. Germline loops: CDR1 KGHSH, CDR2 LQKENI. This CDR3 has 13 amino acids. CDR3 residues: CASSPTGDEKLFF. DNA of the CDR3: TGTGCCAGCTCACCAACAGGTGATGAAAAACTGTTTTTT.

This clone has only one observation. The chain uses TRBV10-3 and TRBJ1-2, with a weak D call TRBD1 (6 bases). The CDR3 sequence is 16 residues long. Germline V gene lookup returns CDR1 ENHRY and CDR2 SYGVKD. V lost 3 bases, J lost 4 bases, and 18 bases lay in between. The CDR3 loop is CAISDPGGGDGYGYTF. DNA of the CDR3: TGTGCCATCAGTGACCCTGGGGGGGGCGACGGCTATGGCTACACCTTC.

CDR3 bases: TGTGCCAGCAGCTTGGCTGTGGGACAGGGAGGAGGCTATGGCTACACCTTC. It yields the protein CASSLAVGQGGGYGYTF. This rearrangement joins TRBV5-8 to TRBJ1-2, with TRBD1 matching 9 bases. The CDR3 covers 17 residues. Germline-derived CDR1 and CDR2 are SGHTS and YDEGEE. V shed 0 bases and J 4 bases; nucleotides not matched to a gene: 10.

DNA for the CDR3: TGTGCCAGCTCACCTACCTGGGGAGAGGACTATGGCTACACCTTC. Its protein is CASSPTWGEDYGYTF. The genes are TRBV18 and TRBJ1-2, with D unclear. The ends were cut back, 3 bases at V and 3 bases at J, with 14 bases in the middle. The CDR3 extends over 15 amino acids. Germline V gives CDR1 KGHSH, CDR2 LQKENI.

The chain carries TRBV25-1 and TRBJ1-5; 7 bases fit TRBD1. CDR3 length equals 16 residues. Germline V gene sequence: CDR1 MGHDK, CDR2 SYGVNS. Germline trimming cut 3 bases from V and 3 bases from J; bases unmatched to any gene: 8. The CDR3 region has the DNA TGTGCCAGCAGTGACCCCACAGGGGCCTTCAATCAGCCCCAGCATTTT. It encodes CASSDPTGAFNQPQHF.

V gene TRBV7-9 combines with J gene TRBJ1-2; no firm D call. Germline CDR1 and CDR2: SEHNR and FQNEAQ (reference sequence). Between the trimmed V and J ends, which lost 7 bases and 2 bases, there was a span of 11 bases. The CDR3 spans 13 residues. The CDR3 sequence is CASTPVSNYGYTF. The DNA for the CDR3 is TGTGCCAGCACCCCGGTTTCCAACTATGGCTACACCTTC.

The chain is built from TRBV5-4 and TRBJ1-2; 8 nucleotides match TRBD1. The CDR3 sequence is 14 residues long. Germline V gives CDR1 SGHNT, CDR2 YYREEE (reference sequence). Trimming removed 3 bases from V and 4 bases from J; junction bases left unmatched: 5. CDR3 in amino acids: CASSSGQGSYGYTF. The CDR3 DNA reads as TGTGCCAGCAGCTCTGGACAGGGCTCCTATGGCTACACCTTC. Looking up the rest from reference TRBV5-4 and TRBJ1-2 gives the full variable domain: ETGVTQSPTHLIKTRGQQVTLRCSSQSGHNTVSWYQQALGQGPQFIFQYYREEENGRGNFPPRFSGLQFPNYSSELNVNALELDDSALYLCASSSGQGSYGYTFGSGTRLTVV.